The clone carrying this TCR beta chain showed up just a few times. The antigen is not known. The data stem from a study of beta chain features in type 1 diabetes. Study-wide results and limits: cDNA-based sequencing might over-represent cells highly expressing TCR. Moderately but significantly shorter TCRB CDR3s were found in Type 1 diabetes patients in all four CD4+ subsets.

Naive, central memory, regulatory and stem cell-like memory cells within the CD4+ compartment were sorted using CD45RO/CCR7/CD25/CD127/CD95/CD27. As every portion of the isolated RNA was reverse transcribed, the sequencing read expressed TCRB transcripts. The method was immunoSEQ multiplex PCR; TCRdb's version includes in-frame clones alone and lacks a portion of them. The sample lists 600,000 to 750,000 clones; roughly an eighth were seen once. The CDR3 extends over 14 amino acids. V gave up 6 bases and J gave up 2 bases, with 13 bases separating them. The germline V gene has CDR1 SNHLY and CDR2 FYNNEI.

This TCR derives from a man aged 30 to 39 with type 1 diabetes. The material sequenced was naive CD4+ T cells from blood. The chain joins TRBV2 to TRBJ1-2; D not certain. CDR3 sequence reads: CASSSHMVNYGYTF. CDR3 coding DNA: TGTGCCAGCAGCAGTCACATGGTCAACTATGGCTACACCTTC.